The sequence of this T cell receptor beta chain was determined in a study of blood T cells in healthy people across ages. Together with a sample-barcoded 5' primer, a J-beta primer mix was included in a second PCR lasting roughly 7 to 11 cycles. Sequencing yielded, for each sample, at least 3 million paired-end reads carrying CDR3. TCRdb independently ran MiXCR on the 5' RACE reads; one entry per CDR3 protein. The table has around 1,500,000 distinct CDR3 sequences, 28% seen once. Germline CDR1 reads MGHDK; CDR2 reads SYGVNS. Trimming shortened V by 1 base and J by 9 bases, and 10 bases separated the two germline ends. The CDR3 length is 13 residues.

Sample: blood. The receptor was derived from a woman aged 25 to 39 in good health. The chain uses TRBV25-1 and TRBJ2-4, with a tentative D call TRBD2 (5 bases). The CDR3 spells CASSESATSIQYF. The DNA of the CDR3 is TGTGCCAGCAGTGAATCCGCTACTAGCATTCAGTACTTC.